This T cell receptor (beta chain) derives from a study of blood T cell repertoires in COVID-19 (dated by TCRdb to 2020 to 2021). The study in broad terms: Collaborator samples came from the United States, Italy and Spain and covered acute and convalescent phases of COVID-19. The material from the prospective study consisted of cDNA or gDNA derived from T cells, B-cell-depleted T cells, or PBMCs. The dataset comprised deeply sampled blood TCRbeta repertoires from subjects exposed to, actively infected with, or recovered from COVID-19. A freely available public database, intended as a resource for researchers studying the immune response to SARS-CoV-2, is where the repertoires were released. Samples were obtained from the ongoing ImmuneRACE study (first 160 participants) and from 1,254 subjects provided by 6 global collaborators. Nearly every sample came with metadata listing a de-identified subject ID, COVID-19 status, age in years and sex. Where HLA class I and class II types were available, the types were taken from metadata supplied by the sample provider, not from assay-based typing.

Broader findings and caveats from the paper: The amount of clinical and demographic metadata varied by source and participant and was provided uncurated.

Whole blood was collected in K2EDTA tubes by collaborating institutions according to the institutions' own protocols. For TCRbeta analysis, collaborator samples were shipped as frozen whole blood, as isolated PBMCs, or as DNA extracted from either sample type. As concerns this clone: Its antigen is not yet known. It has no much larger one-base neighbor in the sample; base qualities were not kept.

TCRbeta CDR3 regions were amplified from genomic DNA by means of the immunoSEQ Assay, a bias-controlled multiplex PCR. The original pipeline was this. Within the assay, amplification of reference gene primers was used to estimate how many nucleated cells each sample contained. Sequence reads were collapsed and filtered to measure the absolute abundance of every unique TCRbeta CDR3 rearrangement. For each sample, productive Simpson clonality was calculated as the square root of Simpson's diversity index across productive rearrangements. What TCRdb holds here is the immuneACCESS table cut down to in-frame rearrangements. Part of the clones is not present; checked against another copy, under half of the missing clones reflect an unresolved V gene, and the others are unexplained. Clone size and the V and J calls come from that table; the DNA yielded D and trimming. The sample profile shows 55,000 to 80,000 clones; 74% of them were found once. Of the sample, roughly 27% is held by the ten largest clones.

CDR1 and CDR2 are read off the germline V gene (reference sequence) as SEHNR and FQNEAQ. Counted from cysteine to phenylalanine, this CDR3 has 15 amino acids. CDR3 DNA is the only sequence kept; it has 45 bases, read in frame from the first base. V was cut back by 5 bases and J by 0 bases, leaving a gap of 11 bases between them. Sequencing was performed on peripheral blood. In this chain, TRBV7-9 is recombined with TRBJ1-5; confidence is insufficient to name the D gene. The source of this sequence is an elderly woman with acute or convalescent COVID-19. In nucleotides, the sequence is TGTGCCAGCAGCCTCTCCGGCGGTAGCAATCAGCCCCAGCATTTT. This codes for CASSLSGGSNQPQHF. The variable domain in full, with residues beyond the CDR3 obtained from the reference TRBV7-9 and TRBJ1-5 genes, is DTGVSQNPRHKITKRGQNVTFRCDPISEHNRLYWYRQTLGQGPEFLTYFQNEAQLEKSRLLSDRFSAERPKGSFSTLEIQRTEQGDSAMYLCASSLSGGSNQPQHFGDGTRLSIL.